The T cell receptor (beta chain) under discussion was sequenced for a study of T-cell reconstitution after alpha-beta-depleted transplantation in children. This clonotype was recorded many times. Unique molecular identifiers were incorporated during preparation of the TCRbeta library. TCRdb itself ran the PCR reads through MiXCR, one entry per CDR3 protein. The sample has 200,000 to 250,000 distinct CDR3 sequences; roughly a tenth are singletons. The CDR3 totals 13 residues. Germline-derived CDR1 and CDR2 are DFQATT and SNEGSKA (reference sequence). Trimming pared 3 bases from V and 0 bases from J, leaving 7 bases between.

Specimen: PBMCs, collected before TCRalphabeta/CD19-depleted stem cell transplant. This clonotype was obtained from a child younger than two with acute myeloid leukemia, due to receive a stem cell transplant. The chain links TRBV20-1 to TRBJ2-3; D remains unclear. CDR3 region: CSASQPSTDTQYF. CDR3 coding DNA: TGCAGTGCTAGCCAGCCAAGCACAGATACGCAGTATTTT.